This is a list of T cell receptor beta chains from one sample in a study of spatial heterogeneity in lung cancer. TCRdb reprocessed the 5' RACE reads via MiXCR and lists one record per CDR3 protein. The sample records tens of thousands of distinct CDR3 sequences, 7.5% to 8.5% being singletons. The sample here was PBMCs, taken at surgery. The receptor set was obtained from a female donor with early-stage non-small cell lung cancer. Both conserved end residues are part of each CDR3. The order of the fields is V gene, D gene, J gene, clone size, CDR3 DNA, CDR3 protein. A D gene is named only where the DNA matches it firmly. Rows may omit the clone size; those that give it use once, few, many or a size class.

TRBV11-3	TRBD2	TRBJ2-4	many	TGTGCCAGCAGCTTAGAGGGGACCGACCTAGCGGGAAACATTCAGTACTTC	CASSLEGTDLAGNIQYF
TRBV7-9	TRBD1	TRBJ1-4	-	TGTGCCAGCAGCTTAAGGGGACAGTTGAATGAAAAACTGTTTTTT	CASSLRGQLNEKLFF
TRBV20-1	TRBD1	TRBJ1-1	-	TGCAGTGCTAGCCGGGACAGGGCCACTGAAGCTTTCTTT	CSASRDRATEAFF
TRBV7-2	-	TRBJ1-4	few	TGTGCCAGCAGCTTACCGGTAGGGGGTAATGAAAAACTGTTTTTT	CASSLPVGGNEKLFF
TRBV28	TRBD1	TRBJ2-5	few	TGTGCCAGCAGTTTCTCAGGACAGGCGGAGACCCAGTACTTC	CASSFSGQAETQYF
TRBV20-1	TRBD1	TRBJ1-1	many	TGCAGTGCTAGGCAGGGGGACACTGAAGCTTTCTTT	CSARQGDTEAFF
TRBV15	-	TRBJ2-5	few	TGTGCCACCAGCAGAGATCAGGGAGTTGGAAAGACCCAGTACTTC	CATSRDQGVGKTQYF
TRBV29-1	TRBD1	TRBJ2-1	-	TGCAGCGTTAGACAGGGGGGAGGAGGGGAGCAGTTCTTC	CSVRQGGGGEQFF
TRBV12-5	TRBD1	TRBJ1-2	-	TGTGCTAGTGGTTTGCCCCAGGGGGCTGGCTACACCTTC	CASGLPQGAGYTF
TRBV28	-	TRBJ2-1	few	TGTACCGCTCGTAGGGATGCAAATGAGCAGTTCTTC	CTARRDANEQFF
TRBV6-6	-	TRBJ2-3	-	TGTGCCAGCAGTTACCGGGCCGGAACAGATACGCAGTATTTT	CASSYRAGTDTQYF
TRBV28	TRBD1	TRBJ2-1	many	TGTGCCAGCAGTTTATACGCCCCTGGACAGGGTGGGTCCTACAATGAGCAGTTCTTC	CASSLYAPGQGGSYNEQFF
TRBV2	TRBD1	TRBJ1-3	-	TGTGCCAGCAGTCTGGACAGGGGCTCCTCTGGAAACACCATATATTTT	CASSLDRGSSGNTIYF
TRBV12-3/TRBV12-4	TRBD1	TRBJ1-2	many	TGTGCCAGCAGGCCCGGGACAGGGTATGGCTACACCTTC	CASRPGTGYGYTF
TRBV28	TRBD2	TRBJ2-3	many	TGTGCCAGCAGTTTCGGTAGCGGGGGATCAGATACGCAGTATTTT	CASSFGSGGSDTQYF
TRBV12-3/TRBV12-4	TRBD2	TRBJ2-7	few	TGTGCCAGCAGTAGCCGGACTAGCCGTACGTGGGAGCAGTACTTC	CASSSRTSRTWEQYF
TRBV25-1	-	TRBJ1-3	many	TGTGCCAGCAGTGAAGACAGGAGTGTTCTCTCTGGAAACACCATATATTTT	CASSEDRSVLSGNTIYF
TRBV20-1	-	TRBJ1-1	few	TGCAGTGCTTACGGGAACACTGAAGCTTTCTTT	CSAYGNTEAFF
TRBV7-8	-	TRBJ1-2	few	TGTGCCAGCAGCTTAGACAGGGATCATGGCTACACCTTC	CASSLDRDHGYTF
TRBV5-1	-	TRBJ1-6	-	TGCGCCAGCAGCTTGGGCGACTCGCCGATTGGTAATTCACCCCTCCACTTT	CASSLGDSPIGNSPLHF
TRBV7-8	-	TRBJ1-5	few	TGTGCCAGCAGCTTAGAAGCACAGTATCATCAGCCCCAGCATTTT	CASSLEAQYHQPQHF
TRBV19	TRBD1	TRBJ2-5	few	TGTGCCAGTAATCCGGGACAGGGGTGGCAAGAGACCCAGTACTTC	CASNPGQGWQETQYF
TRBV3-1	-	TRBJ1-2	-	TGTGCCAGCGGACCACAGGGTCTTGGTGGCTATGGCTACACCTTC	CASGPQGLGGYGYTF
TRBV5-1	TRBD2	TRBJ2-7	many	TGCGCCAGCATTGACAGCGGGGGCTCCTACGAGCAGTACTTC	CASIDSGGSYEQYF
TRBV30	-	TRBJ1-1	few	TGTGCCTGGAATGCCGGGTTGGACACTGAAGCTTTCTTT	CAWNAGLDTEAFF
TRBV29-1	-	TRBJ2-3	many	TGCAGCGTCGAGCGGAGGAGCACAGATACGCAGTATTTT	CSVERRSTDTQYF
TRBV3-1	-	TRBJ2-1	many	TGTGCCAGCAGCCCGCCTGGCAGGGTACGGTACAATGAGCAGTTCTTC	CASSPPGRVRYNEQFF
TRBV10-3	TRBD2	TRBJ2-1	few	TGTGCCATCAGCCAGACTAGCGGGGAGTTATACAATGAGCAGTTCTTC	CAISQTSGELYNEQFF
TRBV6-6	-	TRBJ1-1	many	TGTGCCAGCAGTTTAGTATCTGACACTGAAGCTTTCTTT	CASSLVSDTEAFF
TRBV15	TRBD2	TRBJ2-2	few	TGTGCCACCAGGGGAGGGACCACCGGGGAGCTGTTTTTT	CATRGGTTGELFF
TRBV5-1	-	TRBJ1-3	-	TGCGCCAGCAGCTTGAGCACAGCGGACGCTGGAAACACCATATATTTT	CASSLSTADAGNTIYF
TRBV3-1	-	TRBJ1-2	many	TGTGCCAGCAGCCAGTCGAGGAGGGACGGCTACACCTTC	CASSQSRRDGYTF
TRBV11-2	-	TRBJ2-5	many	TGTGCCAGCAGCTTAGGACCGGACAGAAAAGAGACCCAGTACTTC	CASSLGPDRKETQYF
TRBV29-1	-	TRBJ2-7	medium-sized	TGCAGCGCCGGAGGGGGGTACGAGCAGTACTTC	CSAGGGYEQYF
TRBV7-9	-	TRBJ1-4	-	TGTGCCAGCAGCTTACAGGGGACGGGTGAAAAACTGTTTTTT	CASSLQGTGEKLFF
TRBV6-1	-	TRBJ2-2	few	TGTGCCAGCAGTGTAATCAGCGCGAACACCGGGGAGCTGTTTTTT	CASSVISANTGELFF
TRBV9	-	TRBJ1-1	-	TGTGCCAGCAGCGTAGCTCTAGACAGCGGATTGAACACTGAAGCTTTCTTT	CASSVALDSGLNTEAFF
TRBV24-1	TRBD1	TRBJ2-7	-	TGTGCCACCAGTCCTCGGGGGACAGGGGACTACGAGCAGTACTTC	CATSPRGTGDYEQYF
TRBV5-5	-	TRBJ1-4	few	TGTGCCAGCAGCTTGGTCAACAGCGGCGTGGGGAATGAAAAACTGTTTTTT	CASSLVNSGVGNEKLFF
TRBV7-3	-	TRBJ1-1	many	TGTGCCAGCAGCTTTGGCAGGAACACTGAAGCTTTCTTT	CASSFGRNTEAFF
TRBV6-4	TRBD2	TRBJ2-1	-	TGTGCCAGCAGTCTCTCTAGCGGGAGCTGGGAGGAGCAGTTCTTC	CASSLSSGSWEEQFF
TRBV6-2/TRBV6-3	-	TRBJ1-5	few	TGTGCCAGCAGACCCGCAGGGAGGGGGAATCAGCCCCAGCATTTT	CASRPAGRGNQPQHF
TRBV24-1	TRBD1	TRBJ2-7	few	TGTGCCACCAGTGACGGGACAGGGGGCGCGTTCTCCTACGAGCAGTACTTC	CATSDGTGGAFSYEQYF
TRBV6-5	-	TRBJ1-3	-	TGTGCCAGCAGTCGACTCCAACTCTCTGGAAACACCATATATTTT	CASSRLQLSGNTIYF
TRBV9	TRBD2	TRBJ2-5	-	TGTGCCAGCAGCGTAATGGGACTAGCGGGAGAGACCCAGTACTTC	CASSVMGLAGETQYF
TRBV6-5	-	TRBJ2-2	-	TGTGCCAGCAGCCGATACCCCGCCGGGGAGCTGTTTTTT	CASSRYPAGELFF
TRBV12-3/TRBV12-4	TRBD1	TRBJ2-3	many	TGTGCCAGCAGTTTGGGACAGAATAGATACACAGATACGCAGTATTTT	CASSLGQNRYTDTQYF
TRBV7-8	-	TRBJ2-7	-	TGTGCCAGCAGCCCAGTGCTGGGGGATACCTACGAGCAGTACTTC	CASSPVLGDTYEQYF
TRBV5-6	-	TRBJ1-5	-	TGTGCCAGCAGCTTGGGTAGGGCAGTGAATCAGCCCCAGCATTTT	CASSLGRAVNQPQHF
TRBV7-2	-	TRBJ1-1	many	TGTGCCAGCAGCTTAGAGGCAGGTCAAGCTTTCTTT	CASSLEAGQAFF
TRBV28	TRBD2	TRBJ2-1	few	TGTGCCAGCAGTTCAGGGACAGGACTAGCGGGAGCTAAGCATGAGCAGTTCTTC	CASSSGTGLAGAKHEQFF